This entry describes one T cell receptor (beta chain). The entry originates in a study of blood T cell repertoires in COVID-19. In the study overall: Researchers got acute and convalescent COVID-19 samples from the United States, Italy and Spain.

Original data processing: It was from reference gene primer amplification that nucleated cell counts were estimated. Libraries were prepared by immunoSEQ multiplex PCR; TCRdb keeps only in-frame clonotypes and omits some of them. V, J and clone size were drawn from that table, and D and trimming were deduced from the DNA. The table has under 250,000 clones, more than 75% seen once; the top ten hold approximately 13%. Trimming stripped 6 bases from V and 8 bases from J, with 28 bases between. Germline-derived CDR1 and CDR2 are MNHEY and SMNVEV (reference sequence). The CDR3 is made up of 17 amino acids.

The genes are TRBV27 and TRBJ1-2; perhaps TRBD1 as D (6 bases). Source material: peripheral blood. The receptor's source is a man older than 75 with acute or convalescent COVID-19. The CDR3 nucleotides are TGTGCCAGCAGACCGAGATCACTCCCGGGACAAGAAAGGGGCTACACCTTC. The encoded protein is CASRPRSLPGQERGYTF.